These 25 T cell receptor beta chains originate from one sample sequenced in a study of early T cells in non-severe SARS-CoV-2 infection (dated by TCRdb to 2020 to 2023). The library was generated by 5' RACE. Sequencer: NextSeq 500. The public reads were reprocessed in TCRdb via fastp at Q25 and MiXCR, keeping in-frame beta chains. Rows matching on CDR3 protein sequence are summarized as one entry with the most common DNA and genes. The sample table holds 25,000 to 35,000 distinct CDR3 sequences, of which 5.1% were seen once. The leading ten clones occupy around 2.5% of the sample. Input material: whole blood. The receptors shown here come from an adult who was a healthcare worker with PCR-confirmed SARS-CoV-2 infection or an uninfected control (not recorded which).

There are many counts of this clonotype. J is TRBJ1-1 and V is TRBV5-6; D call uncertain. CDR1 SGHDT and CDR2 YYEEEE come from the germline V gene. The ends were cut back, 2 bases at V and 0 bases at J, with 5 bases in the middle. This CDR3 has 13 residues. The CDR3 DNA sequence: TGTGCCAGCAGCTTAGGGATGAACACTGAAGCTTTCTTT. It encodes CASSLGMNTEAFF.

The table lists this clonotype with many counts. The chain has TRBV12-3 or TRBV12-4 and TRBJ1-2, with 10 bases aligning to TRBD1. V was clipped by 6 bases and J by 4 bases; unmatched bases: 5. There are 14 residues in the CDR3. The CDR3 bases are TGTGCCAGCAGCCGTCGACAGGGGGCCTATGGCTACACCTTC. Its protein is CASSRRQGAYGYTF.

In this sample, this clonotype turned up many times. The chain carries TRBV3-1 and TRBJ2-1; possible D gene TRBD1, 5 bases. CDR1 and CDR2 (germline): LGHDT, YNNKEL (reference sequence). The CDR3 extends over 15 amino acids. The V end lost 7 bases, the J end lost 9 bases, and 22 bases lay between the germline ends. CDR3 in amino acids: CASTDRRQSQSEQFF. In DNA form, the CDR3 reads TGTGCCAGCACCGACCGGAGACAGAGTCAGAGTGAGCAGTTCTTC.

In its sample, this clonotype was seen many times. The rearrangement links TRBV12-3 or TRBV12-4 to TRBJ2-1; D gene ambiguous. This CDR3 has 11 amino acids. Deletions cut 10 bases from V and 12 bases from J, with 16 bases between. CDR3 protein: CAIWVDVGQFF. The CDR3 DNA sequence: TGTGCCATTTGGGTGGACGTTGGGCAGTTCTTC.

This clonotype was seen at least ten times. The gene calls are TRBV11-2 and TRBJ2-5; D gene uncertain. Germline-derived CDR1 and CDR2 are SGHAT and FQNNGV. The CDR3 runs 14 residues. V gave up 4 bases and J gave up 1 base, with 10 bases separating them. CDR3 coding DNA: TGTGCCAGCAGCTCCCTGGAGCGCCAAGAGACCCAGTACTTC. It specifies CASSSLERQETQYF.

In DNA form, the CDR3 reads TGTGCCAGCAGCTTAAGTCCGAGGAACACTGAAGCTTTCTTT. As protein: CASSLSPRNTEAFF. The chain has TRBV7-3 and TRBJ1-1; D not resolved. V lost 1 base to trimming and J lost 1 base, with 7 bases between them. The CDR3 runs to 14 residues. Germline CDR1 SGHTA, CDR2 FQGTGA.

This clonotype has just a few counts. The rearrangement uses TRBV10-1 and TRBJ2-7, with D tentatively TRBD1 (5 bases). V was trimmed by 0 bases and J by 3 bases, leaving 15 bases between them. The CDR3 loop spans 16 amino acids. Germline V lookup: CDR1 WNHNN, CDR2 SYGVQD (reference sequence). The DNA of the CDR3 is TGCGCCAGCAGTGAGTCTACAGGACCCAGCTTCTACGAGCAGTACTTC. Its translation is CASSESTGPSFYEQYF.

The V call is TRBV30, the J call TRBJ2-2; D could derive from TRBD1 or TRBD2 (5 bases each). This CDR3 is built from 11 residues. Germline V CDR1 and CDR2: GTSNPN, SVGIG (reference sequence). The ends were cut back, 5 bases at V and 5 bases at J, with 6 bases in the middle. The CDR3 protein is CAWGGTGELFF. DNA for the CDR3: TGTGCCTGGGGGGGAACCGGGGAGCTGTTTTTT.

This clonotype was seen more than once but under ten times. This chain connects TRBV29-1 to TRBJ1-6, with D possibly being TRBD1 (6 bases). Germline assignment: CDR1 SQVTM and CDR2 ANQGSEA. V lost 6 bases to trimming and J lost 8 bases, with 14 bases between them. This CDR3 spans 13 amino acids. The CDR3 here is CSVADRRDSPLHF. The CDR3 bases are TGCAGCGTAGCCGACAGGAGGGATTCACCCCTCCACTTT.

Within the sample, this clonotype is medium-sized. The chain employs TRBV3-1 and TRBJ2-6; perhaps TRBD1 as D (5 bases). Trimming removed 3 bases at V and 0 bases at J, with 15 bases between. CDR3 size: 18 residues. Germline CDR1 and CDR2: LGHDT and YNNKEL (reference sequence). For the CDR3, the DNA is TGTGCCAGCAGCCAGCACCCTGGACAAAGCTCTGGGGCCAACGTCCTGACTTTC. It codes for CASSQHPGQSSGANVLTF.

This clonotype has a count of ten or more. The chain combines TRBV20-1 with TRBJ2-1; TRBD1 aligns across 7 bases. The junction had 1 base not matched to a gene; V was cut back by 2 bases and J by 6 bases. The CDR3 extends over 12 amino acids. Per germline, CDR1 DFQATT and CDR2 SNEGSKA (reference sequence). The CDR3 DNA sequence: TGCAGTGCTAGACCAGGGGGCAATGAGCAGTTCTTC. This codes for CSARPGGNEQFF.

This clonotype showed up many times. The chain's CDR3 is CASRPGGQGAYEQYF. The CDR3 bases are TGTGCCAGCAGGCCCGGGGGACAGGGGGCTTACGAGCAGTACTTC. This chain links TRBV4-2 with TRBJ2-7; the match to TRBD1 covers 12 bases. CDR1 is LGHNA and CDR2 is YNFKEQ in the germline V gene. The junction had 7 bases not matched to a gene; V was cut back by 6 bases and J by 4 bases. This CDR3 has 15 amino acids.

The chain uses TRBV7-6 and TRBJ1-6, with a tentative D call TRBD1 (6 bases). There are 11 residues in the CDR3. From germline, CDR1 is SGHVS and CDR2 FNYEAQ. Trimming left V 5 bases short and J 16 bases short, with 12 bases between. Here the CDR3 DNA reads TGTGCCAGCAGCCAAGGACAGATACTCCACTTT. It yields the protein CASSQGQILHF.

This clonotype was seen a handful of times. The gene calls are TRBV14 and TRBJ2-1, with D unclear. The germline V gene encodes CDR1 SGHDN and CDR2 FVKESK. Trimming shortened V by 8 bases and J by 2 bases, and 7 bases separated the two germline ends. The CDR3 consists of 12 residues. The DNA of the CDR3 is TGTGCCAGCGGGTCCACCTACAATGAGCAGTTCTTC. It encodes CASGSTYNEQFF.

In its sample, this clonotype was seen a few times. The V and J genes are TRBV19 and TRBJ2-1; TRBD1 might be the D (6 bases). The CDR3 contains 15 residues. Germline V gene sequence: CDR1 LNHDA, CDR2 SQIVND (reference sequence). Trimming took 9 bases from V and 0 from J, leaving 15 bases between them. Here the CDR3 reads CASIPDRSSYNEQFF. The CDR3 DNA is TGTGCCAGCATCCCCGACAGGAGCTCCTACAATGAGCAGTTCTTC.

The sample holds many counts of this clonotype. V and J are TRBV7-2 and TRBJ2-6; the D gene is possibly TRBD2 (6 bases). CDR1 and CDR2 (germline): SGHTA, FQGNSA. The CDR3 has 17 amino acids. The germline V and J ends were trimmed by 2 bases and 3 bases, with 14 bases remaining between them. In DNA, the CDR3 is TGTGCCAGCAGCTTACTCCCCCCGGGAGTTGGGGCCAACGTCCTGACTTTC. Its protein is CASSLLPPGVGANVLTF.

This clonotype was recorded many times. The chain recombines TRBV6-7 with TRBJ1-1, with a weak D call TRBD1 (5 bases). TRBV6-7 belongs to the ORF category, with a function that is uncertain. CDR3 size: 15 residues. Trimming left V 4 bases short and J 5 bases short, with 17 bases between. CDR3 coding DNA: TGTGCCAGCAGTTCCCCGATGGGGGGGGGAACTGAAGCTTTCTTT. Translated, it gives CASSSPMGGGTEAFF.

This clonotype occurred a few times. The chain employs TRBV15 and TRBJ2-2, with D possibly being TRBD1 or TRBD2 (7 bases each). V dropped 3 bases and J dropped 4 bases, with 15 bases sitting between them. The CDR3 has 16 amino acids. Germline CDR1 is LNHNV and CDR2 is YYDKDF (reference sequence). CDR3 residues: CATSRGGTAGTGELFF. The CDR3 DNA follows: TGTGCCACCAGCAGGGGAGGGACAGCGGGCACCGGGGAGCTGTTTTTT. Full variable domain (outside the CDR3, taken from reference TRBV15 and TRBJ2-2): DAMVIQNPRYQVTQFGKPVTLSCSQTLNHNVMYWYQQKSSQAPKLLFHYYDKDFNNEADTPDNFQSRRPNTSFCFLDIRSPGLGDTAMYLCATSRGGTAGTGELFFGEGSRLTVL.

There are many counts of this clonotype. This chain connects TRBV5-6 to TRBJ2-1, with D perhaps matching TRBD1 (5 bases). Germline V gene lookup returns CDR1 SGHDT and CDR2 YYEEEE. The CDR3 loop spans 15 amino acids. Trimming shortened V by 1 base and J by 3 bases, and 11 bases separated the two germline ends. Here the CDR3 DNA reads TGTGCCAGCAGCTTGATGGGGCTGGGCTACAATGAGCAGTTCTTC. It encodes CASSLMGLGYNEQFF.

This clonotype appeared many times. The rearrangement links TRBV29-1 to TRBJ2-1, with TRBD2 matching 10 bases. CDR3 size: 14 residues. With V trimmed by 3 bases and J by 9 bases, 8 bases remained unmatched. Per germline, CDR1 SQVTM and CDR2 ANQGSEA. DNA for the CDR3: TGCAGCGTTGAGTTTTCTAGCGGGAGCAGTGAGCAGTTCTTC. Translation: CSVEFSSGSSEQFF.

This clonotype is categorized as medium-sized. The genes are TRBV3-1 and TRBJ2-3; D is unresolved. CDR1 LGHDT and CDR2 YNNKEL come from the germline V gene (reference sequence). This CDR3 has 12 amino acids. The V gene lost 3 bases and the J gene lost 5 bases, with 6 bases spanning the gap. CDR3 residues: CASSHQRDTQYF. CDR3 coding DNA: TGTGCCAGCAGCCACCAGCGAGATACGCAGTATTTT.

This clonotype has a count of ten or more. The chain combines TRBV6-5 with TRBJ1-2, with D perhaps TRBD1 (5 bases). The CDR3 spans 14 residues. V gave up 0 bases and J gave up 4 bases, with 9 bases separating them. CDR1 and CDR2 from the germline V gene are MNHEY and SVGAGI. DNA for the CDR3: TGTGCCAGCAGTTACTCTGGGACCATCTATGGCTACACCTTC. This encodes CASSYSGTIYGYTF.

This clonotype was counted at least ten times. V gene TRBV7-8 combines with J gene TRBJ2-3; TRBD2 agrees at 11 bases. From germline, CDR1 is SGHVS and CDR2 FQNEAQ. V shed 1 base and J 1 base; nucleotides not matched to a gene: 4. This CDR3 is 17 amino acids long. The CDR3 here is CASSLVGTSGGTDTQYF. CDR3 in DNA: TGTGCCAGCAGCTTAGTAGGGACTAGCGGAGGCACAGATACGCAGTATTTT.

In its sample, this clonotype was seen many times. The chain links TRBV6-1 to TRBJ2-7; D might be TRBD1 (6 bases). CDR3 length equals 14 residues. Per germline, CDR1 MNHNS and CDR2 SASEGT. Trimming left V 6 bases short and J 1 base short, with 13 bases between. This chain's CDR3 is CASSGTPASYEQYF. The DNA for the CDR3 is TGTGCCAGCAGCGGGACACCGGCTTCCTACGAGCAGTACTTC.

This clonotype was recorded a few times. This rearrangement joins TRBV7-9 to TRBJ1-1, with D perhaps TRBD1 (6 bases). Per the germline V gene, CDR1 is SEHNR and CDR2 is FQNEAQ (reference sequence). The CDR3 has 15 residues. V lost 4 bases to trimming and J lost 0 bases, with 12 bases between them. CDR3 nucleotide sequence: TGTGCCAGCAGCTCCACCGGGACAATGAACACTGAAGCTTTCTTT. It codes for CASSSTGTMNTEAFF.